The next 4 T cell receptor beta chains were all read from a single sample in a study of shared clonotypes between healthy human individuals (dated by TCRdb to 2020 to 2021). The library was prepared using the immunoSEQ multiplex PCR assay. Drawn from immuneACCESS, this table holds only the in-frame rearrangements with V and J called that TCRdb kept. Clones are partly lost; checked studies trace under half to an unresolved V gene and leave the rest unexplained. This sample comprises around 1.4 million clones, roughly 98.5% of them detected only once. Of the sample, roughly 0.36% falls within the top ten clones. Sample: naive CD4+ T cells sorted from blood. The cell subset or site label, as the study defines it: CD45RA+ positively selected. Receptors originate from a young man in good health.

The CDR3 nucleotides read TGCGCCAGCAGCTTGGACGCGGCCTCCTACGAGCAGTACTTC. Its protein product is CASSLDAASYEQYF. V usage is TRBV5-1 and J usage is TRBJ2-7, with D uncertain. The germline V gene encodes CDR1 SGHRS and CDR2 YFSETQ. Between the trimmed V and J ends, which lost 0 bases and 0 bases, there was a span of 7 bases. The CDR3 spans 14 residues. The entire variable domain, with the rest obtained from reference TRBV5-1 and TRBJ2-7, is as follows: KAGVTQTPRYLIKTRGQQVTLSCSPISGHRSVSWYQQTPGQGLQFLFEYFSETQRNKGNFPGRFSGRQFSNSRSEMNVSTLELGDSALYLCASSLDAASYEQYFGPGTRLTVT.

This clone was detected once. This chain connects TRBV15 to TRBJ2-7; 7 bases align to TRBD1. The germline gives CDR1 LNHNV, CDR2 YYDKDF (reference sequence). The CDR3 is made up of 15 amino acids. After removal of 5 bases from V and 6 bases from J, the junction contained 13 bases not matched to a gene. The CDR3 nucleotides read TGTGCCACCAGCGAAAACAAGGACAGGTATGGCGAGCAGTACTTC. Its translation: CATSENKDRYGEQYF.

This clone was observed once. CDR3: CASSFLPEAFF. The CDR3 nucleotides are TGCGCCAGCAGCTTCCTTCCCGAAGCTTTCTTT. This chain connects TRBV5-1 to TRBJ1-1; no clear D gene. The length of the CDR3 is 11 residues. Trimming removed 2 bases at V and 8 bases at J, with 7 bases between. CDR1 and CDR2 (germline): SGHRS, YFSETQ.

The rearrangement uses TRBV9 and TRBJ2-1; 8 bases are shared with TRBD1. CDR1 SGDLS and CDR2 YYNGEE come from the germline V gene. This CDR3 comprises 16 residues. Unmatched junction bases numbered 6, after V lost 0 bases and J lost 4 bases. CDR3 DNA sequence: TGTGCCAGCAGCGTAGCTACTGACAGGGGTTACAATGAGCAGTTCTTC. Protein: CASSVATDRGYNEQFF.